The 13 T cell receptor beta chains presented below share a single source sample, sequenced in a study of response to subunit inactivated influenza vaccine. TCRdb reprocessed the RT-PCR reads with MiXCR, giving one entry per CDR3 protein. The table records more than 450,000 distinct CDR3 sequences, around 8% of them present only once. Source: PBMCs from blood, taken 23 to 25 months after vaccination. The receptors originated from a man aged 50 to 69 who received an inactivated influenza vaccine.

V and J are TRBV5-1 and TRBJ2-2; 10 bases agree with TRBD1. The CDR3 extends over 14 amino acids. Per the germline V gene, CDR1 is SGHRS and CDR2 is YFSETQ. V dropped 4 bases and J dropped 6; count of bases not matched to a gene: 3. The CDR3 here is CASSRDRGAGELFF. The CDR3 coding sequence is TGCGCCAGCAGCCGGGACAGGGGAGCCGGGGAGCTGTTTTTT.

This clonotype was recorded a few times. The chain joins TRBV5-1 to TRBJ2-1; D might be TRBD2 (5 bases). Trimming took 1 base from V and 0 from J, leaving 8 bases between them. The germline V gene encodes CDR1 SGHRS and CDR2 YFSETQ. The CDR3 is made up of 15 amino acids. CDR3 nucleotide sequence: TGCGCCAGCAGCTTGCTCGGACTCTCCTACAATGAGCAGTTCTTC. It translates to CASSLLGLSYNEQFF.

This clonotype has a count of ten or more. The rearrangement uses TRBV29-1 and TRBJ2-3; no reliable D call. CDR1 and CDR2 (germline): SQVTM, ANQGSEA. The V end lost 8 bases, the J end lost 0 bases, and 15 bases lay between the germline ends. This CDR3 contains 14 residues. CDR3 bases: TGCAGCCTTCGTAGTCTGACGAGCACAGATACGCAGTATTTT. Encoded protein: CSLRSLTSTDTQYF.

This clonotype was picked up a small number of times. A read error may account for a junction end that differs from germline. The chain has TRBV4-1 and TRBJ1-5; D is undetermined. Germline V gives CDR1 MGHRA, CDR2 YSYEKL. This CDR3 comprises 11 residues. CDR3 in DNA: TGCGCCAGCAGCCAAGGCTGGGAGCTGGATTTT. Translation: CASSQGWELDF.

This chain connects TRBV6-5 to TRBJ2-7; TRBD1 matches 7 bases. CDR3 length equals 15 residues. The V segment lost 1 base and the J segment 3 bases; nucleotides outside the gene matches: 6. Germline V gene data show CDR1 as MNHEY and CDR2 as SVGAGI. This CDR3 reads CASSYYLAGGYEQYF. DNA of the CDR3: TGTGCCAGCAGTTACTACTTGGCAGGGGGCTACGAGCAGTACTTC.

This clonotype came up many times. The CDR3 DNA sequence: TGTGCCAGCAGATCAGCGGGTGTCGGGGAGCTGTTTTTT. Its protein product is CASRSAGVGELFF. The chain recombines TRBV3-1 with TRBJ2-2; D might be TRBD2 (6 bases). The CDR3 contains 13 residues. The germline V gene has CDR1 LGHDT and CDR2 YNNKEL (reference sequence). The V end was cut by 6 bases, the J end by 7 bases, with 12 bases between.

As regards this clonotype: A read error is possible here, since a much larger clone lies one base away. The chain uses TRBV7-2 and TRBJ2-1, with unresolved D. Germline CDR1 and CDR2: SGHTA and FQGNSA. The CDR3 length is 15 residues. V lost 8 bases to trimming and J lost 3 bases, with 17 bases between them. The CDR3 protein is CASCPTDSRYNEQFF. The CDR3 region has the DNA TGTGCCAGCTGCCCCACAGATTCCCGCTACAATGAGCAGTTCTTC.

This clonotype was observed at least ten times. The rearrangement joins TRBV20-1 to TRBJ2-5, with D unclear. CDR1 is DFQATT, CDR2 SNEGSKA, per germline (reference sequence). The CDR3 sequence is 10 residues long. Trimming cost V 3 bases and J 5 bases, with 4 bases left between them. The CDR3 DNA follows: TGCAGTGCTAGTTGGGAGACCCAGTACTTC. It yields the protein CSASWETQYF.

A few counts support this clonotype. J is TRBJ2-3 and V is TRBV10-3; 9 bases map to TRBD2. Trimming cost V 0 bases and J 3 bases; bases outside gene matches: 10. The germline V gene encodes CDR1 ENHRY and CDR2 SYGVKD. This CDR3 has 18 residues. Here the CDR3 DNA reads TGTGCCATCAGTGAGTCGGGCCTAGCGGGACCCCCGACAGATACGCAGTATTTT. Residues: CAISESGLAGPPTDTQYF.

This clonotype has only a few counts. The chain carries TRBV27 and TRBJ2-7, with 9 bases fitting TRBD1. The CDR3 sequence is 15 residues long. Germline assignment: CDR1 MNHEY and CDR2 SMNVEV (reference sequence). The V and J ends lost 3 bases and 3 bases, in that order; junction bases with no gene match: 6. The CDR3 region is CASSFSPDRGYEQYF. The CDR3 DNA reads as TGTGCCAGCAGTTTTTCCCCGGACAGGGGCTACGAGCAGTACTTC.

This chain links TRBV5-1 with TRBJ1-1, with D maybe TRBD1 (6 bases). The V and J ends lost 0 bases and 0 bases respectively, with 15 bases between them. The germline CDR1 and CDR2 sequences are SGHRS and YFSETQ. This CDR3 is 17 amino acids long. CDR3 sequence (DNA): TGCGCCAGCAGCTTGGGGGCGGGGGCCGTAATGAACACTGAAGCTTTCTTT. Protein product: CASSLGAGAVMNTEAFF.

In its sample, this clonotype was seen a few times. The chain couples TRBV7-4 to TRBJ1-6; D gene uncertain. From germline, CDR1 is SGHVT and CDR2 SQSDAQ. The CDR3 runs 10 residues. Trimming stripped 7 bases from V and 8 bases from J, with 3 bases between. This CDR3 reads CASKHSPLHF. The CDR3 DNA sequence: TGTGCCAGCAAGCATTCACCCCTCCACTTT.

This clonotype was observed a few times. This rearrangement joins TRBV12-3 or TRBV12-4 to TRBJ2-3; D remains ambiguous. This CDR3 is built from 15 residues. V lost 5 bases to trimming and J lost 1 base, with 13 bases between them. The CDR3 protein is CASSKTSYGTDTQYF. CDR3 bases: TGTGCCAGCAGTAAAACTTCTTACGGCACAGATACGCAGTATTTT.